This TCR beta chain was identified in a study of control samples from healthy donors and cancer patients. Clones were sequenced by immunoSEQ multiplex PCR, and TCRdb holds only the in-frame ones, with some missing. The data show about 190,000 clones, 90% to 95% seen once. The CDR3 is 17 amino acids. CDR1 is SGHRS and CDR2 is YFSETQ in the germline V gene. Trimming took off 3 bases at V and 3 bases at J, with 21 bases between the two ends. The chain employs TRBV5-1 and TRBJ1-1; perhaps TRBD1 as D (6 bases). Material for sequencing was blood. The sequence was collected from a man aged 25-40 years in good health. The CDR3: CASSSRWGGGGYTEAFF. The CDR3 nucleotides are TGCGCCAGCAGCTCCCGGTGGGGGGGCGGGGGATACACTGAAGCTTTCTTT.